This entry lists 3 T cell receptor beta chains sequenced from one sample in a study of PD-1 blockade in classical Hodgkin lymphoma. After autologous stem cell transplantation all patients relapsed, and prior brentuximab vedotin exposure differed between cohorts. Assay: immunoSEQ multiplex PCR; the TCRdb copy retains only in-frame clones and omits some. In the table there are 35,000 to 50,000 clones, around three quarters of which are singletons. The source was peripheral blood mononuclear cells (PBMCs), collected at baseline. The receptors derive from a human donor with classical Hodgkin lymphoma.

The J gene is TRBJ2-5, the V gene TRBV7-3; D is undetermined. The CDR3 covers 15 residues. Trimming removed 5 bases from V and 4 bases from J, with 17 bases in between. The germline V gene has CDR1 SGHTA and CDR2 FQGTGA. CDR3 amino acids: CASSRTGDPRETQYF. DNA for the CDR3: TGTGCCAGCAGCAGAACCGGTGACCCCCGAGAGACCCAGTACTTC.

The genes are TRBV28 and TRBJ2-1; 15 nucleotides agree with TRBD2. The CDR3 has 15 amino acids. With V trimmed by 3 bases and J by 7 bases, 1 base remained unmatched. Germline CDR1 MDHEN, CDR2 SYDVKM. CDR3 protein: CASSFGTSGRNEQFF. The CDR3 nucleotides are TGTGCCAGCAGTTTCGGGACTAGCGGGAGGAATGAGCAGTTCTTC.

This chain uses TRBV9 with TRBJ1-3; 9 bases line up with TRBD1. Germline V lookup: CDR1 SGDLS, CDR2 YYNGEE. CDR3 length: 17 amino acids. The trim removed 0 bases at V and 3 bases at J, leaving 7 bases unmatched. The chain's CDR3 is CASSVGRRQGVGNTIYF. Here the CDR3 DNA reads TGTGCCAGCAGCGTAGGTAGAAGACAGGGGGTTGGAAACACCATATATTTT. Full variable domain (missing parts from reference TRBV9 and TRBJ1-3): DSGVTQTPKHLITATGQRVTLRCSPRSGDLSVYWYQQSLDQGLQFLIQYYNGEERAKGNILERFSAQQFPDLHSELNLSSLELGDSALYFCASSVGRRQGVGNTIYFGEGSWLTVV.